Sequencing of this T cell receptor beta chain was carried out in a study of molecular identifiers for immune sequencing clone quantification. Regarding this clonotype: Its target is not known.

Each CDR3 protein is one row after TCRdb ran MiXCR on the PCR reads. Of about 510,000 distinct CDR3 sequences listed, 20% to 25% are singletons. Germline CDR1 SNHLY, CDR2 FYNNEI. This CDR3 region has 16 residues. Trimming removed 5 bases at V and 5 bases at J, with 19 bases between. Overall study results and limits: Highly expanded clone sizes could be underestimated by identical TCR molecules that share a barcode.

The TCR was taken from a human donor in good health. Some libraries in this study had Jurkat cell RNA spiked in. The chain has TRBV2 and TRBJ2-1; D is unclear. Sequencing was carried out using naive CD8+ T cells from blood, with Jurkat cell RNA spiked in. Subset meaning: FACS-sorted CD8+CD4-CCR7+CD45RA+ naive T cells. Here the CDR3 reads CASSNSQGRVDNEQFF. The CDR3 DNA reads TGTGCCAGCAGTAACAGTCAAGGGCGTGTTGACAATGAGCAGTTCTTC.